Listed here are 29 T cell receptor beta chains from one sample, sequenced in a study of blood T cell repertoires in COVID-19. Sequenced by immunoSEQ multiplex PCR; TCRdb stores in-frame clones only, minus some. The sample includes under 550,000 clones, 85% to 90% seen only once; the top ten take roughly 0.76%. Sequencing was done on a sample of peripheral blood. Receptors originate from a man aged 18 to 30 with COVID-19, enrolled during active disease.

This chain connects TRBV18 to TRBJ2-7; D might be TRBD1 (6 bases). This CDR3 is 15 amino acids long. Germline loops: CDR1 KGHSH, CDR2 LQKENI. Trimming shortened V by 5 bases and J by 2 bases, and 16 bases separated the two germline ends. CDR3 coding DNA: TGTGCCAGCTCAGCAAGACAGGACCTAGCCTACGAGCAGTACTTC. Its protein is CASSARQDLAYEQYF.

The rearrangement links TRBV7-9 to TRBJ2-3; possibly TRBD1 for D (6 bases). V lost 3 bases and J 4 bases, leaving 20 bases between the germline ends. The CDR3 extends over 17 amino acids. Looked up from germline, CDR1 is SEHNR and CDR2 is FQNEAQ (reference sequence). CDR3 bases: TGTGCCAGCAGCTTCCCTCCAACAGGGATAGTCGCAGATACGCAGTATTTT. Translating it yields CASSFPPTGIVADTQYF. The complete variable domain, with remaining parts taken from reference TRBV7-9 and TRBJ2-3, reads DTGVSQNPRHKITKRGQNVTFRCDPISEHNRLYWYRQTLGQGPEFLTYFQNEAQLEKSRLLSDRFSAERPKGSFSTLEIQRTEQGDSAMYLCASSFPPTGIVADTQYFGPGTRLTVL.

The gene calls are TRBV5-1 and TRBJ1-2; TRBD1 matches 9 bases. CDR3 length: 15 residues. Per germline, CDR1 SGHRS and CDR2 YFSETQ. The junction had 3 bases not matched to a gene; V was cut back by 0 bases and J by 3 bases. CDR3 sequence: CASSLGRTGDYGYTF. Here the CDR3 DNA reads TGCGCCAGCAGCTTGGGACGGACAGGGGACTATGGCTACACCTTC.

The chain recombines TRBV5-6 with TRBJ1-1; D is undetermined. Per the germline V gene, CDR1 is SGHDT and CDR2 is YYEEEE. Trimming cost V 5 bases and J 5 bases, with 7 bases left between them. There are 11 residues in the CDR3. DNA for the CDR3: TGTGCCAGCAGTCGGGAGACTGAAGCTTTCTTT. Its translation is CASSRETEAFF.

The chain is built from TRBV5-4 and TRBJ2-7; possibly TRBD1 for D (5 bases). Trimming cost V 1 base and J 6 bases, with 8 bases left between them. This CDR3 contains 12 residues. Germline V gene data show CDR1 as SGHNT and CDR2 as YYREEE (reference sequence). CDR3 in DNA: TGTGCCAGCAGCTTGCAGGGTTTCGAGCAGTACTTC. Encoded protein: CASSLQGFEQYF.

The chain joins TRBV9 to TRBJ2-2; the D gene is possibly TRBD1 (5 bases). The CDR3 covers 14 residues. The germline V gene has CDR1 SGDLS and CDR2 YYNGEE. With 0 bases removed from V and 6 bases from J, the gap between germline ends came to 9 bases. In nucleotides, the CDR3 is TGTGCCAGCAGCGTAGATCTAGGGGCCGGGGAGCTGTTTTTT. Protein product: CASSVDLGAGELFF. Drawing the rest from reference TRBV9 and TRBJ2-2, the complete variable domain is DSGVTQTPKHLITATGQRVTLRCSPRSGDLSVYWYQQSLDQGLQFLIQYYNGEERAKGNILERFSAQQFPDLHSELNLSSLELGDSALYFCASSVDLGAGELFFGEGSRLTVL.

V usage is TRBV5-1 and J usage is TRBJ1-6; D is possibly TRBD1 (6 bases). CDR1 SGHRS and CDR2 YFSETQ come from the germline V gene. The CDR3 is made up of 15 amino acids. The V end was cut by 5 bases, the J end by 0 bases, with 9 bases between. This CDR3 is CASREGGSYNSPLHF. The CDR3 DNA is TGCGCCAGCAGGGAAGGGGGCTCCTATAATTCACCCCTCCACTTT.

The CDR3 region has the DNA TGCGCCAGCAGCCCCGGGACACTTAACACTGAAGCTTTCTTT. Translated, it gives CASSPGTLNTEAFF. This chain links TRBV5-1 with TRBJ1-1; TRBD1 might be the D (6 bases). The germline V gene has CDR1 SGHRS and CDR2 YFSETQ. V gave up 4 bases and J gave up 2 bases, with 12 bases separating them. The CDR3 consists of 14 residues.

This clone appeared once. The V gene is TRBV9, the J gene TRBJ1-4; 9 bases map to TRBD1. Germline trimming cut 4 bases from V and 8 bases from J; bases unmatched to any gene: 6. CDR3 size: 14 residues. Looked up from germline, CDR1 is SGDLS and CDR2 is YYNGEE. The CDR3 coding sequence is TGTGCCAGCAGCTCCGGGACAGGGCCCGAAAAACTGTTTTTT. The encoded protein is CASSSGTGPEKLFF.

The rearrangement joins TRBV18 to TRBJ2-1; 13 bases map to TRBD2. V dropped 6 bases and J dropped 0; count of bases not matched to a gene: 5. Germline CDR1 KGHSH, CDR2 LQKENI. CDR3 size: 17 residues. CDR3 nucleotide sequence: TGTGCCAGCTCTCGGACTAGCGGGGGTGCCTCCTACAATGAGCAGTTCTTC. It is translated as CASSRTSGGASYNEQFF.

This clone was seen a handful of times. CDR3 nucleotide sequence: TGTGCCAGCAGCTTAGCGAGGTTCATAAACACTGAAGCTTTCTTT. Translating gives CASSLARFINTEAFF. The rearrangement joins TRBV7-2 to TRBJ1-1; D is uncertain. The length of the CDR3 is 15 residues. CDR1 is SGHTA and CDR2 is FQGNSA in the germline V gene. Trimming took 0 bases from V and 2 from J, leaving 10 bases between them.

V is TRBV7-6 and J is TRBJ1-5; D ambiguous. The V end lost 0 bases, the J end lost 4 bases, and 13 bases lay between the germline ends. The CDR3 totals 16 residues. CDR1 and CDR2 (germline): SGHVS, FNYEAQ. CDR3 in amino acids: CASSLAGGDGNQPQHF. CDR3 nucleotides: TGTGCCAGCAGCTTAGCGGGCGGGGATGGGAATCAGCCCCAGCATTTT.

The chain joins TRBV7-9 to TRBJ2-2; TRBD2 matches 11 bases. V was pared by 2 bases and J by 6 bases, with 8 bases of the junction left unmatched. There are 17 residues in the CDR3. Per the germline V gene, CDR1 is SEHNR and CDR2 is FQNEAQ (reference sequence). The DNA for the CDR3 is TGTGCCAGCAGCTTAACCGGGACTAGCGGTGCTCCCGGGGAGCTGTTTTTT. It codes for CASSLTGTSGAPGELFF.

The chain combines TRBV7-2 with TRBJ2-2; D unclear. Per germline, CDR1 SGHTA and CDR2 FQGNSA. The length of the CDR3 is 13 residues. Trimming removed 3 bases at V and 4 bases at J, with 6 bases between. CDR3: CASSFGLTGELFF. In nucleotides, the CDR3 is TGTGCCAGCAGCTTCGGTCTCACCGGGGAGCTGTTTTTT.

V and J are TRBV21-1 and TRBJ2-7; the table's D call of TRBD2 was not tested on the DNA. TRBV21-1 is termed a pseudogene. There are 13 residues in the CDR3. The DNA of the CDR3 is TGTGCCACCACTACGGGGGGAATCCACGAGCAGTACTTC. Translating gives CATTTGGIHEQYF.

V gene TRBV2 combines with J gene TRBJ2-5; 10 positions agree with TRBD2. This CDR3 spans 16 amino acids. With 10 bases clipped from V and 2 bases from J, the junction kept 13 bases outside the gene matches. The germline CDR1 and CDR2 sequences are SNHLY and FYNNEI. CDR3: CANPPLAGGHQETQYF. CDR3 sequence (DNA): TGTGCCAACCCCCCCTTAGCGGGGGGTCATCAAGAGACCCAGTACTTC.

V gene TRBV6-1 combines with J gene TRBJ2-1; 9 positions match TRBD2. This CDR3 has 13 amino acids. Germline CDR1 is MNHNS and CDR2 is SASEGT. After removal of 1 base from V and 8 bases from J, the junction contained 0 bases not matched to a gene. The CDR3 sequence: CASSEGLADEQFF. The CDR3 bases are TGTGCCAGCAGTGAAGGACTAGCGGATGAGCAGTTCTTC.

V is TRBV4-1 and J is TRBJ2-1; perhaps TRBD2 as D (6 bases). V was pared by 4 bases and J by 4 bases, with 14 bases between. CDR3 length: 15 residues. CDR1 is MGHRA, CDR2 YSYEKL, per germline. Here the CDR3 DNA reads TGCGCCAGCAGCCCGGGACTGGGGGAATACAATGAGCAGTTCTTC. It translates to CASSPGLGEYNEQFF.

The gene calls are TRBV6-4 and TRBJ2-3, with 12 bases matching TRBD1. The CDR3 runs 15 residues. Unmatched junction bases numbered 5, after V lost 6 bases and J lost 4 bases. Germline V gene data show CDR1 as MRHNA and CDR2 as SNTAGT. The CDR3 protein is CASRGTGGASDTQYF. CDR3 sequence (DNA): TGTGCCAGCAGGGGGACAGGGGGCGCATCAGATACGCAGTATTTT.

This clone was recorded once. This rearrangement joins TRBV25-1 to TRBJ1-1; TRBD1 matches at 7 bases. CDR3 length equals 11 residues. Germline CDR1 is MGHDK and CDR2 is SYGVNS. J lost 8 bases, V lost 6 bases, and 3 bases had no gene match. The CDR3 sequence: CASSRGREAFF. CDR3 DNA sequence: TGTGCCAGCAGCAGGGGGAGAGAAGCTTTCTTT. The full variable domain, its missing parts supplied by reference TRBV25-1 and TRBJ1-1, is EADIYQTPRYLVIGTGKKITLECSQTMGHDKMYWYQQDPGMELHLIHYSYGVNSTEKGDLSSESTVSRIRTEHFPLTLESARPSHTSQYLCASSRGREAFFGQGTRLTVV.

The rearrangement links TRBV27 to TRBJ1-2; the match to TRBD1 covers 7 bases. Per germline, CDR1 MNHEY and CDR2 SMNVEV (reference sequence). The length of the CDR3 is 16 residues. Unmatched junction bases numbered 7, after V lost 2 bases and J lost 1 base. The chain's CDR3 is CASSLQGQQLNYGYTF. CDR3 DNA: TGTGCCAGCAGTTTACAGGGACAGCAGCTTAACTATGGCTACACCTTC.

This clone was detected once. This chain links TRBV18 with TRBJ1-2; the match to TRBD1 covers 10 bases. V was clipped by 5 bases and J by 0 bases; unmatched bases: 9. Germline V CDR1 and CDR2: KGHSH, LQKENI. The CDR3 consists of 17 residues. The CDR3 reads CASSKGTGEGANYGYTF. The DNA for the CDR3 is TGTGCCAGCTCAAAAGGGACAGGGGAAGGAGCTAACTATGGCTACACCTTC.

This chain uses TRBV6-5 with TRBJ1-5, with 9 bases identical to TRBD1. Germline loops: CDR1 MNHEY, CDR2 SVGAGI. With 6 bases clipped from V and 3 bases from J, the junction kept 6 bases outside the gene matches. This CDR3 contains 15 residues. CDR3 in DNA: TGTGCCAGCAGCCCGGGACAGGGTGTCAATCAGCCCCAGCATTTT. The encoded protein is CASSPGQGVNQPQHF.

The rearrangement links TRBV7-9 to TRBJ1-2; 8 nucleotides align to TRBD1. Germline CDR1 is SEHNR and CDR2 is FQNEAQ (reference sequence). V lost 7 bases to trimming and J lost 6 bases; unmatched junction nucleotides: 4. CDR3 size: 12 residues. The CDR3 DNA follows: TGTGCCAGCATCAGGACAGGGCATGGCTACACCTTC. The encoded protein is CASIRTGHGYTF. The full variable domain, completed using reference TRBV7-9 and TRBJ1-2, is DTGVSQNPRHKITKRGQNVTFRCDPISEHNRLYWYRQTLGQGPEFLTYFQNEAQLEKSRLLSDRFSAERPKGSFSTLEIQRTEQGDSAMYLCASIRTGHGYTFGSGTRLTVV.

The chain is built from TRBV10-1 and TRBJ2-3; D is unclear. Between the trimmed V and J ends, which lost 4 bases and 3 bases, there was a span of 8 bases. CDR1 WNHNN and CDR2 SYGVQD come from the germline V gene (reference sequence). The CDR3 loop spans 13 amino acids. The CDR3 DNA follows: TGCGCCAGCAGTGTGGGCCTGACAGATACGCAGTATTTT. Protein product: CASSVGLTDTQYF.

The chain couples TRBV24-1 to TRBJ1-1, with D tentatively TRBD1 (5 bases). This CDR3 is 15 amino acids long. Germline V CDR1 and CDR2: KGHDR, SFDVKD. V dropped 5 bases and J dropped 0 bases, with 12 bases sitting between them. The CDR3 nucleotides are TGTGCCACCAGTGGCCCCGGACATCTGAACACTGAAGCTTTCTTT. Translation gives CATSGPGHLNTEAFF.

This chain links TRBV18 with TRBJ2-1; 8 bases are a match to TRBD2. This CDR3 has 18 amino acids. Unmatched junction bases numbered 17, after V lost 3 bases and J lost 7 bases. Germline CDR1 reads KGHSH; CDR2 reads LQKENI. CDR3 nucleotide sequence: TGTGCCAGCTCACCGCCTCGGGGACGGGAGGGCCGATATAATGAGCAGTTCTTC. This codes for CASSPPRGREGRYNEQFF.

V is TRBV7-9 and J is TRBJ2-2; no definite D call. The CDR3 length is 15 residues. Trimming cost V 1 base and J 1 base, with 7 bases left between them. Looked up from germline, CDR1 is SEHNR and CDR2 is FQNEAQ (reference sequence). The CDR3 region is CASSLVLENTGELFF. Written as DNA, the CDR3 is TGTGCCAGCAGCTTAGTTCTAGAGAACACCGGGGAGCTGTTTTTT.

In this sample, this clone turned up once. The V call is TRBV2, the J call TRBJ1-5, with D maybe TRBD1 (5 bases). V gave up 11 bases and J gave up 4 bases, with 15 bases separating them. Looked up from germline, CDR1 is SNHLY and CDR2 is FYNNEI. This CDR3 contains 13 residues. CDR3 loop: CASGDGRNQPQHF. CDR3 DNA sequence: TGTGCCTCCGGGGACGGGAGAAATCAGCCCCAGCATTTT.